This T cell receptor (beta chain) was captured in a study of preoperative IRX-2 immunotherapy in early breast cancer. The assay was immunoSEQ multiplex PCR, and TCRdb's table has in-frame clones only and misses some. The sample shows roughly 57,000 clones, roughly 94% of them seen only once. Remarks on this clone: The sample contains more than one DNA sequence encoding this CDR3.

V shed 6 bases and J shed 0 bases, with 18 bases lying between them. The CDR3 spans 16 residues. In germline, CDR1 is MNHEY, CDR2 SVGAGI. Treatment here: preoperative locoregional IRX-2 cytokine immunotherapy. The chain has TRBV6-5 and TRBJ2-7; D gene ambiguous. The sample was collected from a patient treated with IRX-2 immunotherapy. This TCR was recovered from a human donor with breast cancer. The CDR3, as DNA: TGTGCCAGCAGCTACCTTCCGACGGAAAACTCCTACGAGCAGTACTTC. Its translation is CASSYLPTENSYEQYF.